Each of the 17 T cell receptor beta chains below was sequenced from the same sample in a study of human T cells and chemical hapten exposure. Time point denoted: patch test 2, 6 weeks after DPC sensitization. Treatment here: therapeutic diphenylcyclopropenone sensitization with weekly scalp DPC. TCRdb re-derived calls from the RACE reads in MiXCR, one entry per CDR3 protein. The sample contains about 69,000 distinct CDR3 sequences, about 9.4% of which appear only once. This specimen was whole blood, taken in connection with sensitization to the hapten diphenylcyclopropenone (DPC). These TCRs come from a woman aged 45-59 years with alopecia areata. Some clones in this sample may be carry-over from other donors' samples.

The V and J genes are TRBV10-3 and TRBJ2-3; 9 bases are shared with TRBD2. CDR1 and CDR2 from the germline V gene are ENHRY and SYGVKD. Germline trimming cut 7 bases from V and 3 bases from J; bases unmatched to any gene: 8. This CDR3 spans 15 amino acids. The CDR3 DNA reads TGTGCCATCACTTTTAGCGGGAGCTCGACAGATACGCAGTATTTT. Translated: CAITFSGSSTDTQYF.

Ten or more counts support this clonotype. V is TRBV9 and J is TRBJ1-1; D is unclear. CDR3 length: 13 amino acids. Germline V gene sequence: CDR1 SGDLS, CDR2 YYNGEE. V was pared by 4 bases and J by 3 bases, with 10 bases between. CDR3 nucleotide sequence: TGTGCCAGCAGCCCCGTGGGATACACTGAAGCTTTCTTT. Translating gives CASSPVGYTEAFF.

The chain uses TRBV25-1 and TRBJ1-6; D is unclear. Trimming took 7 bases from V and 8 from J, leaving 21 bases between them. Germline V gene data show CDR1 as MGHDK and CDR2 as SYGVNS. The CDR3 covers 16 residues. The CDR3: CASTQTGPGTYSPLHF. DNA for the CDR3: TGTGCCAGCACCCAAACCGGGCCCGGAACCTATTCACCCCTCCACTTT.

For this clonotype: A much larger clone sits a single nucleotide away, making a read error possible. The V call is TRBV10-3, the J call TRBJ2-3; D uncertain. CDR1 is ENHRY, CDR2 SYGVKD, per germline. The CDR3 length is 11 residues. CDR3 coding DNA: TGTGCCATCAGTGAGGCAGATGCGCAGTATTTT. Residues: CAISEADAQYF.

This clonotype is judged medium-sized. This chain links TRBV7-2 with TRBJ2-1; a possible D gene is TRBD2 (5 bases). Trimming left V 6 bases short and J 3 bases short, with 15 bases between. The CDR3 covers 15 residues. Germline CDR1 reads SGHTA; CDR2 reads FQGNSA. The CDR3 sequence: CASSFEAEIYNEQFF. The CDR3 DNA is TGTGCCAGCAGTTTTGAAGCGGAAATCTACAATGAGCAGTTCTTC.

This clonotype was counted a few times. The chain joins TRBV28 to TRBJ2-1; the D is unclear. This CDR3 spans 11 amino acids. CDR1 MDHEN and CDR2 SYDVKM come from the germline V gene. Between the trimmed V and J ends, which lost 7 bases and 5 bases, there was a span of 6 bases. The DNA for the CDR3 is TGTGCCAGCAATTCAAACAATGAGCAGTTCTTC. As protein: CASNSNNEQFF.

This clonotype has a count of ten or more. The V gene is TRBV20-1, the J gene TRBJ1-1; D is uncertain. V gave up 7 bases and J gave up 1 base, with 16 bases separating them. Germline values: CDR1 DFQATT, CDR2 SNEGSKA (reference sequence). The CDR3 covers 14 residues. CDR3 loop: CSGQIAEKNTEAFF. CDR3 sequence (DNA): TGCAGTGGCCAGATCGCAGAAAAGAACACTGAAGCTTTCTTT.

This clonotype was seen at least ten times. The chain uses TRBV12-3 or TRBV12-4 and TRBJ2-2; no clear D gene. With 7 bases removed from V and 1 base from J, the gap between germline ends came to 4 bases. This CDR3 has 12 amino acids. CDR3 sequence (DNA): TGTGCCAGCAAAGAGAACACCGGGGAGCTGTTTTTT. Residues: CASKENTGELFF.

Only a few counts were recorded for this clonotype. CDR3 region: CSARGRDSGSAYEQYF. The CDR3 DNA sequence: TGCAGTGCCCGAGGCAGGGATAGCGGGAGCGCCTACGAGCAGTACTTC. This chain connects TRBV20-1 to TRBJ2-7; TRBD2 matches 9 bases. In germline, CDR1 is DFQATT, CDR2 SNEGSKA (reference sequence). The CDR3 totals 16 residues. V lost 6 bases and J lost 2; bases outside the gene matches: 14.

This clonotype appeared a few times. The chain joins TRBV5-6 to TRBJ2-2; D is unresolved. Trimming removed 0 bases at V and 8 bases at J, with 5 bases between. Germline assignment: CDR1 SGHDT and CDR2 YYEEEE. CDR3 length: 12 residues. CDR3 region: CASSLAIGELFF. For the CDR3, the DNA is TGTGCCAGCAGCTTGGCTATTGGGGAGCTGTTTTTT.

The rearrangement uses TRBV7-9 and TRBJ1-1, with 7 bases that match TRBD1. There are 12 residues in the CDR3. Germline V gene lookup returns CDR1 SEHNR and CDR2 FQNEAQ (reference sequence). V shed 5 bases and J 8 bases; nucleotides not matched to a gene: 5. CDR3 loop: CASSLPDREAFF. DNA for the CDR3: TGTGCCAGCAGCCTCCCGGACAGGGAAGCTTTCTTT.

Only a few counts were recorded for this clonotype. The chain links TRBV7-3 to TRBJ1-1; D is undetermined. The ends were cut back, 5 bases at V and 1 base at J, with 8 bases in the middle. The CDR3 sequence is 13 residues long. Germline values: CDR1 SGHTA, CDR2 FQGTGA. Here the CDR3 reads CASSLHRNTEAFF. In DNA form, the CDR3 reads TGTGCCAGCAGCCTACATCGGAACACTGAAGCTTTCTTT.

On this clonotype: This could be a read error, since a much larger clone is one nucleotide away. This chain's CDR3 is CAGSLRRAGTEAFF. CDR3 bases: TGTGCCGGCAGCTTACGCAGGGCGGGCACTGAAGCTTTCTTT. This chain links TRBV7-9 with TRBJ1-1; tentatively, D is TRBD1 (5 bases). Germline V gives CDR1 SEHNR, CDR2 FQNEAQ (reference sequence). The CDR3 is 14 residues long.

This clonotype has a handful of counts. CDR3 sequence (DNA): TGCGCCAGCAGCTTGGCCCAGGACACTGAAGCTTTCTTT. Translation: CASSLAQDTEAFF. The chain employs TRBV5-1 and TRBJ1-1; unclear D gene. The CDR3 loop spans 13 amino acids. Trimming removed 0 bases at V and 3 bases at J, with 6 bases between. Germline loops: CDR1 SGHRS, CDR2 YFSETQ. The full variable domain, rest sourced from reference TRBV5-1 and TRBJ1-1, is KAGVTQTPRYLIKTRGQQVTLSCSPISGHRSVSWYQQTPGQGLQFLFEYFSETQRNKGNFPGRFSGRQFSNSRSEMNVSTLELGDSALYLCASSLAQDTEAFFGQGTRLTVV.

This chain uses TRBV4-3 with TRBJ2-7; D remains unclear. With 4 bases removed from V and 1 base from J, the gap between germline ends came to 17 bases. This CDR3 is 16 amino acids long. Germline V lookup: CDR1 LGHNA, CDR2 YSLEER. CDR3 in DNA: TGCGCCAGCAGCCCCGGCAAAGGGCTACGATCCTACGAGCAGTACTTC. As protein: CASSPGKGLRSYEQYF.

The table lists this clonotype with many counts. This chain uses TRBV30 with TRBJ2-7; 7 nucleotides line up with TRBD1. From germline, CDR1 is GTSNPN and CDR2 SVGIG (reference sequence). V dropped 0 bases and J dropped 7; count of bases not matched to a gene: 3. The CDR3 is 12 residues long. The CDR3 sequence: CAWSVRGQEQYF. CDR3 DNA sequence: TGTGCCTGGAGTGTGAGGGGGCAGGAGCAGTACTTC.

V and J are TRBV21-1 and TRBJ2-7; TRBD1, the D gene given by the table, was not confirmed from the DNA. TRBV21-1 is deemed a pseudogene. This CDR3 spans 14 amino acids. This CDR3 reads CATAGVAASYEQYF. Written as DNA, the CDR3 is TGTGCCACGGCCGGGGTAGCAGCCTCCTACGAGCAGTACTTC.